This paragraph reports one T cell receptor (beta chain). Its antigen is not known. V lost 1 base, J lost 1 base, and 11 bases lay in between. The CDR3 runs to 15 residues. Germline CDR1 and CDR2: SQVTM and ANQGSEA. TCR beta cDNA libraries included unique molecular identifiers. About half a million cDNA molecules were recovered from an input of 1 to 10 million T cells. TCRdb re-derived calls from the PCR reads in MiXCR, one entry per CDR3 protein. The sample gives about 760,000 distinct CDR3 sequences, roughly 29% of which show up once; around 0.55% is in the top ten. The data derive from a study of post-analysis software for immune sequencing data. The overall study: Disease trajectories encompassed relapsing-remitting, secondary progressive and progressive-relapsing multiple sclerosis. Study outcomes and limitations: The authors found that F measure strongly co-clustered same-batch samples. Multiple sclerosis patients had significantly lower normalized Chao1 diversity than controls. TRBV segments more frequent in patients than in controls numbered roughly 5 and included TRBV5-6, TRBV5-1 and TRBV20-1.

This rearrangement joins TRBV29-1 to TRBJ2-4, with TRBD1 as a possible D gene (6 bases). Material: blood. The source is a girl aged 5-17 years with multiple sclerosis. In nucleotides, the CDR3 is TGCAGCGTTGAAGGTCCCCAGGGGGCCAAAAACATTCAGTACTTC. It yields the protein CSVEGPQGAKNIQYF. Full variable domain (remainder filled in from reference TRBV29-1 and TRBJ2-4): SAVISQKPSRDICQRGTSLTIQCQVDSQVTMMFWYRQQPGQSLTLIATANQGSEATYESGFVIDKFPISRPNLTFSTLTVSNMSPEDSSIYLCSVEGPQGAKNIQYFGAGTRLSVL.